This entry lists 8 T cell receptor beta chains sequenced from one sample in a study of beta chain features in type 1 diabetes (dated 2018 in TCRdb). Overall study outcomes, separate from this receptor: Type 1 diabetes patients showed a moderate but significant shortening of TCRB CDR3 length in all four CD4+ subsets.

Libraries were built with the immunoSEQ multiplex PCR assay. The entire amount of isolated RNA was reverse transcribed using the High Capacity cDNA Reverse Transcription Kit, so the sequenced TCRB transcripts were expressed ones. In TCRdb, the immuneACCESS table is reduced to in-frame sequences with V and J assigned. These tables do not hold every clone; where another copy was compared, an unresolved V gene accounts for under half, and the others remain unexplained. The sample data list tens of thousands of clones, and about 49% of these were observed just once. The ten largest clones capture 0.25% to 0.35% of the sample. No antigen is known for these receptors. Sequences were obtained from stem cell memory CD4+ T cells from blood. In light of the paper, this sample's cell subset or site label describes: stem cell-like memory CD4+ T cells. These receptors all stem from a man aged 25 to 40 with type 1 diabetes.

This clone was seen more than once but under ten times. The rearrangement joins TRBV7-2 to TRBJ2-7; 10 bases fit TRBD1. CDR3 length equals 17 residues. With 5 bases clipped from V and 6 bases from J, the junction kept 16 bases outside the gene matches. The V gene's germline CDR1 is SGHTA and CDR2 FQGNSA. The CDR3 nucleotides read TGTGCCAGCAGCGACGACCTCGGGGACAGGGGTTTTGGCGAGCAGTACTTC. This codes for CASSDDLGDRGFGEQYF.

The genes are TRBV28 and TRBJ1-1; 7 bases are a match to TRBD1. Germline trimming cut 6 bases from V and 11 bases from J; bases unmatched to any gene: 12. The CDR3 has 13 residues. Looked up from germline, CDR1 is MDHEN and CDR2 is SYDVKM. The CDR3 protein is CASSRPTGQGAFF. CDR3 coding DNA: TGTGCCAGCAGCCGACCGACAGGGCAGGGGGCTTTCTTT. Variable domain in full (rest from reference TRBV28 and TRBJ1-1): DVKVTQSSRYLVKRTGEKVFLECVQDMDHENMFWYRQDPGLGLRLIYFSYDVKMKEKGDIPEGYSVSREKKERFSLILESASTNQTSMYLCASSRPTGQGAFFGQGTRLTVV.

Written as DNA, the CDR3 is TGCAGCGTGGACAGGGTAAACACTGAAGCTTTCTTT. Amino acid sequence: CSVDRVNTEAFF. The rearrangement uses TRBV29-1 and TRBJ1-1; 8 nucleotides line up with TRBD1. The CDR3 spans 12 residues. Germline assignment: CDR1 SQVTM and CDR2 ANQGSEA. V lost 6 bases to trimming and J lost 2 bases; unmatched junction nucleotides: 2.

The V gene is TRBV18, the J gene TRBJ2-5; maybe TRBD1 (5 bases). The CDR3 loop spans 14 amino acids. Trimming took 0 bases from V and 5 from J, leaving 10 bases between them. CDR1 and CDR2 from the germline V gene are KGHSH and LQKENI. CDR3 region: CASSPPGAGETQYF. As DNA, the CDR3 is TGTGCCAGCTCACCACCAGGGGCCGGGGAGACCCAGTACTTC.

The CDR3 DNA reads TGTGCCAGCAGTTACGGGCAGGGGGCTTCGTATGGCTACACCTTC. It encodes CASSYGQGASYGYTF. J is TRBJ1-2 and V is TRBV6-5; 8 bases line up with TRBD1. Germline trimming cut 2 bases from V and 5 bases from J; bases unmatched to any gene: 7. CDR1 and CDR2 (germline): MNHEY, SVGAGI. The CDR3 totals 15 residues.

This chain uses TRBV4-1 with TRBJ1-1, with 7 bases aligning to TRBD1. This CDR3 contains 16 residues. The germline V gene encodes CDR1 MGHRA and CDR2 YSYEKL. V lost 0 bases to trimming and J lost 6 bases; unmatched junction nucleotides: 10. The CDR3 DNA reads as TGCGCCAGCAGCCAAGATAGAAACAGGGGCCGCGCTGAAGCTTTCTTT. Its translation: CASSQDRNRGRAEAFF.

This rearrangement joins TRBV11-2 to TRBJ2-5, with a possible D match to TRBD2 (5 bases). V dropped 1 base and J dropped 1 base, with 7 bases sitting between them. This CDR3 region has 14 residues. Looked up from germline, CDR1 is SGHAT and CDR2 is FQNNGV. The CDR3 spells CASSLGGIQETQYF. The CDR3 DNA follows: TGTGCCAGCAGCTTAGGAGGGATCCAAGAGACCCAGTACTTC. The variable domain in full, with the rest retrieved from reference TRBV11-2 and TRBJ2-5, is EAGVAQSPRYKIIEKRQSVAFWCNPISGHATLYWYQQILGQGPKLLIQFQNNGVVDDSQLPKDRFSAERLKGVDSTLKIQPAKLEDSAVYLCASSLGGIQETQYFGPGTRLLVL.

The V and J genes are TRBV5-1 and TRBJ1-3; D is undetermined. Germline V lookup: CDR1 SGHRS, CDR2 YFSETQ. The length of the CDR3 is 15 residues. The germline V and J ends were trimmed by 2 bases and 0 bases, with 9 bases remaining between them. The CDR3: CASSFLGGSGNTIYF. The CDR3 nucleotides read TGCGCCAGCAGCTTTTTGGGAGGCTCTGGAAACACCATATATTTT.